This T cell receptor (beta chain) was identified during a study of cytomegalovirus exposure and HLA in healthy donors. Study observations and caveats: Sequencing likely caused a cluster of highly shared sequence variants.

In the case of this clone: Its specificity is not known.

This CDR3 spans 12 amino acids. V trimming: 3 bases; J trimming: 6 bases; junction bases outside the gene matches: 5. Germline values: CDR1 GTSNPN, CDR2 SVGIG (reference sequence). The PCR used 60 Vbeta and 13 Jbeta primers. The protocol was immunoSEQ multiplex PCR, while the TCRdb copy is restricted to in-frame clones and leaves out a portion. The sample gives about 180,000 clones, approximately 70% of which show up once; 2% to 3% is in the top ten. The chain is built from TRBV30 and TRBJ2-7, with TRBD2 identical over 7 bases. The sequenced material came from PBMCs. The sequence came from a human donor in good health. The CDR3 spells CAWRAGTTEQYF. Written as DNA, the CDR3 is TGTGCCTGGAGGGCCGGGACTACCGAGCAGTACTTC.